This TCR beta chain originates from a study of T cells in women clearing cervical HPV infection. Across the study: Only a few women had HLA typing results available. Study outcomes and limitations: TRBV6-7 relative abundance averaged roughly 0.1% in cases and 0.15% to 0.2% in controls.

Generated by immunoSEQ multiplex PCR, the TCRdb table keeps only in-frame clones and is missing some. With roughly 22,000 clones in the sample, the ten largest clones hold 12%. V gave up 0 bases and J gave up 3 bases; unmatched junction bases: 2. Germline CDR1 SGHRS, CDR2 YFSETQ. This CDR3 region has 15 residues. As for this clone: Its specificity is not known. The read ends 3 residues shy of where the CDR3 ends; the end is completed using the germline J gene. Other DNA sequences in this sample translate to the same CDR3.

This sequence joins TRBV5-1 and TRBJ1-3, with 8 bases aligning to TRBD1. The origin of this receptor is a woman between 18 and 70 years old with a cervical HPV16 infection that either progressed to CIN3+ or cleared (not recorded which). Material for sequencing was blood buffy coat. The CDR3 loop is CASSLAGGRGNTIYF. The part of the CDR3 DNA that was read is TGCGCCAGCAGCTTGGCAGGGGGCCGTGGAAACACC.